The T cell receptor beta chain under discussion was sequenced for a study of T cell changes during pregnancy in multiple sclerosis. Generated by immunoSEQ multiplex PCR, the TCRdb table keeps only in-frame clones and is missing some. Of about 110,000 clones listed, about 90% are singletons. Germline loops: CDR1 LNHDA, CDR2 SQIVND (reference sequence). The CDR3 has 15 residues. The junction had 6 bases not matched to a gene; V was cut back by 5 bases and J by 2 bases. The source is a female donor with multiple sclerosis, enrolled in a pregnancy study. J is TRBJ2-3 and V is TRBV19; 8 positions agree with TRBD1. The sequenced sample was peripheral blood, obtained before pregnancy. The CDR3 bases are TGTGCCAGTAGTTACGGGACAGGTAACACAGATACGCAGTATTTT. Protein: CASSYGTGNTDTQYF. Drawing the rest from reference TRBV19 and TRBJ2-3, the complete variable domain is DGGITQSPKYLFRKEGQNVTLSCEQNLNHDAMYWYRQDPGQGLRLIYYSQIVNDFQKGDIAEGYSVSREKKESFPLTVTSAQKNPTAFYLCASSYGTGNTDTQYFGPGTRLTVL.